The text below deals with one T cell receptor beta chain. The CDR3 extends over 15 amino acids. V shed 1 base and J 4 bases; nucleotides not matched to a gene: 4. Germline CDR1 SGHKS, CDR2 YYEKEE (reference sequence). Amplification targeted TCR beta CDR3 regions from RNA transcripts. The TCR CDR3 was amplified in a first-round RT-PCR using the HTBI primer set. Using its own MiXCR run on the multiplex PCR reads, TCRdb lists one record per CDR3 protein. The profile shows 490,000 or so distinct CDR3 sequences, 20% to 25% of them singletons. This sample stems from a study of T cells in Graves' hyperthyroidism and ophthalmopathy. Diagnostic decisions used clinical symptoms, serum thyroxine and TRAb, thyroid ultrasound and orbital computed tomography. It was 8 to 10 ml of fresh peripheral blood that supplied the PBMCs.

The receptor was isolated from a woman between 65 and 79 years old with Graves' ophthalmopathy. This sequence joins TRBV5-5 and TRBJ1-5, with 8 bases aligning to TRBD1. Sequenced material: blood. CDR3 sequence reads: CASSLHRGGNQPQHF. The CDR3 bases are TGTGCCAGCAGCTTGCACAGGGGGGGAAATCAGCCCCAGCATTTT.